Listed below are T cell receptor beta chains from one sample, sequenced in a study of T cells in Graves' hyperthyroidism and ophthalmopathy. From the multiplex PCR reads, TCRdb called clonotypes with MiXCR, one entry per CDR3 protein. The sample lists some 440,000 distinct CDR3 sequences, around 16% occurring once. The sequenced sample was blood. These TCRs come from a woman younger than 35 with Graves' hyperthyroidism. Each CDR3 is given without its conserved first and last residue.

v_call,j_call,cdr3_aa
TRBV28,TRBJ1-2,ASSPDPGWGYT
TRBV11-1,TRBJ2-1,ASSRDRSYSEQF
TRBV15,TRBJ1-1,ATSGGTGLNTEAF
TRBV27,TRBJ1-5,ASSFRGISNQPQH
TRBV9,TRBJ1-2,ASSVGGGGYT
TRBV3-1,TRBJ2-2,ASSQARGYGELF
TRBV7-9,TRBJ2-5,ASSHASGGQETQY
TRBV5-1,TRBJ2-3,ASSLTGALNTDTQY
TRBV4-1,TRBJ1-2,ASSQPWGAGIYGYT
TRBV27,TRBJ1-1,ASKGSGPSTEAF
TRBV7-2,TRBJ2-6,ASSLGLTYSGANVLT
TRBV12-3/TRBV12-4,TRBJ1-2,ASSPRYGGYT
TRBV18,TRBJ2-3,ASSPLAGHTQY
TRBV5-1,TRBJ1-2,ASSLGDGSNCGYT
TRBV11-2,TRBJ2-5,ASSPMETQY
TRBV6-1,TRBJ2-2,ASTLAGAGTGELF
TRBV6-1,TRBJ1-1,ASNPTGPRTTEAF
TRBV20-1,TRBJ1-4,SAAPGGFENLF
TRBV7-2,TRBJ1-2,ASSSVGRGICT
TRBV6-1,TRBJ2-5,ASSFHSSSGSPGQETQY
TRBV12-3/TRBV12-4,TRBJ1-2,ASSQDSWRGYT
TRBV20-1,TRBJ2-3,SARPGGSPTDTQY
TRBV20-1,TRBJ2-1,SARDLTGDGWGQF
TRBV20-1,TRBJ1-5,SAGTGEGNQPQH